The T cell receptor beta chain described here comes from a study of graft-versus-host responses after intestinal transplantation. The CDR3 covers 13 residues. The V gene lost 2 bases and the J gene lost 6 bases, with 7 bases spanning the gap. The germline V gene encodes CDR1 SEHNR and CDR2 FQNEAQ (reference sequence). Concerning this clone itself: The antigen is unknown.

The method was immunoSEQ multiplex PCR; TCRdb's version includes in-frame clones alone and lacks a portion of them. The sample contains around 120,000 clones, 95% of which appear only once. The specimen was unstimulated CD8+ T cells sorted from spleen or lymph node cells, collected before intestinal transplant. The TCR was taken from a human donor who received an intestinal transplant. The chain carries TRBV7-9 and TRBJ1-4; D unclear. CDR3: CASSLTSDEKLFF. The CDR3 nucleotides are TGTGCCAGCAGCTTAACGTCGGATGAAAAACTGTTTTTT.